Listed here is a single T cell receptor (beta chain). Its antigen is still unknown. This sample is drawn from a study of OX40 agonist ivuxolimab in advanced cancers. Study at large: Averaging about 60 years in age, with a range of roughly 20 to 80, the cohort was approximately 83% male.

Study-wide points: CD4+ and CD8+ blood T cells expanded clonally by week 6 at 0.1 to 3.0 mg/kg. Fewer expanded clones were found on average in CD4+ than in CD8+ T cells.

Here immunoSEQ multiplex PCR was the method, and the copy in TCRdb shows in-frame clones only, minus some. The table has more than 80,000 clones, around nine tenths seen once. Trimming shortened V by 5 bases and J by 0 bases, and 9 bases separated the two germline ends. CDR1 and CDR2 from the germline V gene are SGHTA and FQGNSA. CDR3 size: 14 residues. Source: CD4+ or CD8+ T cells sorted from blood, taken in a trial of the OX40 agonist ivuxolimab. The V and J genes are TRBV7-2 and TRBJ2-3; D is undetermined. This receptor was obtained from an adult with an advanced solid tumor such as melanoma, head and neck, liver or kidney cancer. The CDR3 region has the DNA TGTGCCAGCAGCCGTGGGGTGAGCACAGATACGCAGTATTTT. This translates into CASSRGVSTDTQYF.